The 14 T cell receptor beta chains given below trace back to one sample, sequenced in a study of T and B cells in COVID-19 patients. From blood, about 240-550 ng of genomic DNA served as TRB template. Multiplex PCR with BIOMED2 TRB-A/B primer pools amplified TRB rearrangements. TCRdb recomputed calls from the multiplex PCR reads with MiXCR, one row per CDR3 protein. The sample consists of several thousand distinct CDR3 sequences, about 27% of them appearing once. The source material was blood. The source is a human donor with active COVID-19.

The sample holds a few counts of this clonotype. V and J are TRBV11-2 and TRBJ2-2; a weak D match, TRBD2 (6 bases). The CDR3 consists of 16 residues. The V gene lost 0 bases and the J gene lost 6 bases, with 14 bases spanning the gap. Germline values: CDR1 SGHAT, CDR2 FQNNGV. In DNA form, the CDR3 reads TGTGCCAGCAGCTTAGATTCCAGATCTAGCGCCGGGGAGCTGTTTTTT. Encoded protein: CASSLDSRSSAGELFF.

This clonotype was seen only a few times. V gene TRBV5-1 combines with J gene TRBJ1-4; no reliable D call. V lost 4 bases and J 0 bases, leaving 7 bases between the germline ends. The CDR3 covers 14 residues. The germline gives CDR1 SGHRS, CDR2 YFSETQ. CDR3 in DNA: TGCGCCAGCAGCCGAACCGCAACTAATGAAAAACTGTTTTTT. Translation gives CASSRTATNEKLFF.

The chain recombines TRBV18 with TRBJ1-1; a weak D match, TRBD1 (5 bases). Germline assignment: CDR1 KGHSH and CDR2 LQKENI. V shed 6 bases and J shed 3 bases, with 11 bases lying between them. The CDR3 covers 13 residues. Here the CDR3 reads CASSQGADTEAFF. The CDR3 DNA sequence: TGTGCCAGCTCTCAGGGCGCGGACACTGAAGCTTTCTTT. Together with reference TRBV18 and TRBJ1-1, the CDR3 gives the full variable domain: NAGVMQNPRHLVRRRGQEARLRCSPMKGHSHVYWYRQLPEEGLKFMVYLQKENIIDESGMPKERFSAEFPKEGPSILRIQQVVRGDSAAYFCASSQGADTEAFFGQGTRLTVV.

By sample share, this clonotype is medium-sized. V gene TRBV5-5 combines with J gene TRBJ2-5; 14 bases fit TRBD2. Germline loops: CDR1 SGHKS, CDR2 YYEKEE (reference sequence). V was pared by 4 bases and J by 5 bases, with 10 bases of the junction left unmatched. The CDR3 loop spans 17 amino acids. The CDR3 DNA sequence: TGTGCCAGCAGCCTTCCGGGACTAGCGGGGGTCGGCGAGACCCAGTACTTC. Its protein is CASSLPGLAGVGETQYF.

The chain couples TRBV6-1 to TRBJ1-5; no reliable D call. Germline V lookup: CDR1 MNHNS, CDR2 SASEGT. The V and J ends lost 3 bases and 5 bases respectively, with 5 bases between them. The length of the CDR3 is 12 residues. The CDR3 reads CASSDRYQPQHF. The CDR3, as DNA: TGTGCCAGCAGTGATAGGTATCAGCCCCAGCATTTT.

The table lists this clonotype with a few counts. V usage is TRBV6-1 and J usage is TRBJ2-4; D possibly corresponds to TRBD2 (7 bases). Germline CDR1 reads MNHNS; CDR2 reads SASEGT. V was clipped by 7 bases and J by 1 base, with 17 bases between them. This CDR3 is 16 amino acids long. The CDR3 DNA follows: TGTGCCAGCACCCTGGGGGGGGCGCGGGCCAAAAACATTCAGTACTTC. It is translated as CASTLGGARAKNIQYF.

Sample share makes this clonotype medium-sized. The gene calls are TRBV5-5 and TRBJ1-1; D remains ambiguous. The CDR3 runs 13 residues. V lost 1 base to trimming and J lost 1 base, with 5 bases between them. From germline, CDR1 is SGHKS and CDR2 YYEKEE (reference sequence). CDR3 sequence: CASSLTTNTEAFF. As DNA, the CDR3 is TGTGCCAGCAGCTTGACGACGAACACTGAAGCTTTCTTT.

Within the sample, this clonotype is medium-sized (0.01 to 0.1%). V and J are TRBV6-1 and TRBJ2-3; 7 bases match TRBD1. V trimming: 6 bases; J trimming: 1 base; junction bases outside the gene matches: 13. Germline assignment: CDR1 MNHNS and CDR2 SASEGT. The CDR3 has 17 residues. CDR3 residues: CASRNRPTGAGTDTQYF. The CDR3 nucleotides are TGTGCCAGCAGAAACCGACCAACAGGGGCTGGCACAGATACGCAGTATTTT.

In its sample, this clonotype was seen once. This chain links TRBV11-2 with TRBJ1-1; D not resolved. Germline CDR1 is SGHAT and CDR2 is FQNNGV. The CDR3 totals 12 residues. The V end lost 2 bases, the J end lost 5 bases, and 6 bases lay between the germline ends. The DNA for the CDR3 is TGTGCCAGCAGCTTATTACGGACTGAAGCTTTCTTT. Its translation is CASSLLRTEAFF.

This clonotype is medium-sized within its sample. V usage is TRBV6-5 and J usage is TRBJ1-1; TRBD1 is a possible D gene (5 bases). Trimming took off 5 bases at V and 0 bases at J, with 13 bases between the two ends. The CDR3 length is 15 residues. Germline V gene sequence: CDR1 MNHEY, CDR2 SVGAGI. CDR3 in DNA: TGTGCCAGCAGTCGGGACGGATTGATGAACACTGAAGCTTTCTTT. It codes for CASSRDGLMNTEAFF.

Within the sample, this clonotype is medium-sized. The chain has TRBV19 and TRBJ2-5; D might be TRBD1 (5 bases). CDR1 is LNHDA, CDR2 SQIVND, per germline (reference sequence). Trimming shortened V by 3 bases and J by 2 bases, and 10 bases separated the two germline ends. CDR3 size: 14 residues. CDR3 DNA: TGTGCCAGTAGTATTGGTAGGGGTCAAGAGACCCAGTACTTC. Translating gives CASSIGRGQETQYF.

The chain recombines TRBV4-3 with TRBJ2-5; 7 nucleotides line up with TRBD2. J gave up 3 bases and V 0 bases, and 7 bases lay outside the gene matches. The CDR3 consists of 16 residues. Germline V gene data show CDR1 as LGHNA and CDR2 as YSLEER. CDR3 residues: CASSQDWGAGEETQYF. The CDR3 bases are TGCGCCAGCAGCCAAGATTGGGGTGCGGGGGAAGAGACCCAGTACTTC.

V usage is TRBV7-2 and J usage is TRBJ1-3, with D possibly TRBD1 on 5 matching bases. V lost 1 base and J lost 2, with 9 bases in between. The CDR3 contains 15 residues. The germline V gene encodes CDR1 SGHTA and CDR2 FQGNSA. This CDR3 reads CASSLEGFTGNTIYF. For the CDR3, the DNA is TGTGCCAGCAGCTTAGAGGGGTTTACTGGAAACACCATATATTTT.

CDR3 nucleotides: TGTGCCAGCAGTTACTTTGGACAGCCGGGAGACACCGGGGAGCTGTTTTTT. Residues: CASSYFGQPGDTGELFF. This sequence joins TRBV6-2 or TRBV6-3 and TRBJ2-2, with D perhaps matching TRBD1 or TRBD2 (6 bases each). V was shortened by 1 base and J by 3 bases, with 15 bases between the two germline ends. Germline lookup yields CDR1 MNHEY and CDR2 SVGEGT. The CDR3 sequence is 17 residues long.